This TCR beta chain was documented in a study of long-term antiretroviral therapy in people with HIV. A note on this clone: What it binds is not known.

Study conclusions and caveats: ART-treated samples gained diversity yet remained below transplant donor controls. Viral resistance, ART adherence and therapy changes all lacked available data. Against controls, HIV repertoires showed narrower ranges of CDR3 length.

The CDR3 length is 17 residues. Losses at the gene ends were 0 bases for V and 7 bases for J; bases not matched to a gene: 14. Looked up from germline, CDR1 is SGHDN and CDR2 is FVKESK. Assay version v3.0 of immunoSEQ was used, and it was run at survey level. Produced via immunoSEQ multiplex PCR; TCRdb's table is partial and in-frame only. The data contain roughly 28,000 clones, 95% of them singletons. Donors each had at least one pre-ART PBMC sample and at least two post-ART ones. This receptor was obtained from a man aged 45 to 65 with HIV. The V and J genes are TRBV14 and TRBJ2-7; 8 nucleotides agree with TRBD2. The input for sequencing was unsorted PBMCs, taken 5.3 years after starting antiretroviral therapy. The CDR3 DNA reads TGTGCCAGCAGCCAAGATCGTCGGGGGGGCCCTCTCATAGAGCAGTACTTC. Translating it yields CASSQDRRGGPLIEQYF.